This T cell receptor beta chain originates from a study of Ad26.COV2.S vaccination and SARS-CoV-2 variants. Study as a whole: Intramuscular Ad26.COV2.S at 5x10^10 or 1x10^11 viral particles.

Treatment described: roughly 18 received Ad26.COV2.S at low or high dose, single or two shots; a few received placebo; per-sample allocation not given. Sampling occurred on day 63 after the first vaccine or placebo injection. Generated by immunoSEQ multiplex PCR, the TCRdb table keeps only in-frame clones and is missing some. The repertoire holds some 400,000 clones, 89% seen once, with about 1.9% in the top ten. Sequenced here: peripheral blood, sampled in a trial of Ad26.COV2.S vaccine versus placebo. The clonotype comes from a person aged 18-60 years who received the Ad26.COV2.S COVID-19 vaccine or a placebo.

In DNA, the CDR3 is TGTGCCAGCAGCTCGACAGGGGCAGGCTCACCCCTCCACTTT. As protein: CASSSTGAGSPLHF. This chain joins TRBV7-9 and TRBJ1-6; 8 positions match TRBD1. The CDR3 is 14 residues long. Trimming took 4 bases from V and 10 from J; bases not matched to a gene: 6. Per the germline V gene, CDR1 is SEHNR and CDR2 is FQNEAQ (reference sequence).